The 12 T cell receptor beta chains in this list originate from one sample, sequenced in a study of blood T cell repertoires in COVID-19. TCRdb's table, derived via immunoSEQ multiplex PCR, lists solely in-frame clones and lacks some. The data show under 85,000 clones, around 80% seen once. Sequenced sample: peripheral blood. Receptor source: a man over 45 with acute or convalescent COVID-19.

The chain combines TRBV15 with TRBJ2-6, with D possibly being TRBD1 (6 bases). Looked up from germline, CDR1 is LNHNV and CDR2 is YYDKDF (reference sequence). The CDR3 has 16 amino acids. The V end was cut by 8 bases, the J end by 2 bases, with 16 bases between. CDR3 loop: CATGSVGHPGANVLTF. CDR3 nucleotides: TGTGCCACCGGTAGTGTGGGACACCCTGGGGCCAACGTCCTGACTTTC.

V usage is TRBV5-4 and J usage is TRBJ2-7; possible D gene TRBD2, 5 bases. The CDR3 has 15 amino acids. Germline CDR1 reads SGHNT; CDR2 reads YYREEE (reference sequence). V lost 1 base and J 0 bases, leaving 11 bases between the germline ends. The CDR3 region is CASSLREEGSYEQYF. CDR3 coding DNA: TGTGCCAGCAGCTTGAGGGAAGAGGGCTCCTACGAGCAGTACTTC.

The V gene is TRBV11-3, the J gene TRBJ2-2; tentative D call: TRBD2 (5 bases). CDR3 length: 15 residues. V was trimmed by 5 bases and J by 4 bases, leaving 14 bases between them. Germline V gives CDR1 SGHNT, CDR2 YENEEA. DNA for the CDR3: TGTGCCAGCAGCCTCGGGGAAAGCGGCACCGGGGAGCTGTTTTTT. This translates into CASSLGESGTGELFF.

The CDR3 region has the DNA TGTGCCAGCAGTTCCCCCTTCCAGGGTATGGAAAAACTGTTTTTT. Translating gives CASSSPFQGMEKLFF. The chain combines TRBV6-6 with TRBJ1-4, with D possibly matching TRBD1 (5 bases). The germline CDR1 and CDR2 sequences are MNHNY and SVGAGI (reference sequence). This CDR3 comprises 15 residues. Trimming cost V 4 bases and J 8 bases, with 17 bases left between them.

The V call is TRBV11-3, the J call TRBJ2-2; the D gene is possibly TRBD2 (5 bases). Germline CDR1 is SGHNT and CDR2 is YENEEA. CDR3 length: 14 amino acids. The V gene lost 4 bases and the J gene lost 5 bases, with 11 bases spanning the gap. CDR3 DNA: TGTGCCAGCAGCTCGGGGTTATGGACCGGGGAGCTGTTTTTT. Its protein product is CASSSGLWTGELFF. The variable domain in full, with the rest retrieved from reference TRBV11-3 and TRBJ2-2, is EAGVVQSPRYKIIEKKQPVAFWCNPISGHNTLYWYLQNLGQGPELLIRYENEEAVDDSQLPKDRFSAERLKGVDSTLKIQPAELGDSAVYLCASSSGLWTGELFFGEGSRLTVL.

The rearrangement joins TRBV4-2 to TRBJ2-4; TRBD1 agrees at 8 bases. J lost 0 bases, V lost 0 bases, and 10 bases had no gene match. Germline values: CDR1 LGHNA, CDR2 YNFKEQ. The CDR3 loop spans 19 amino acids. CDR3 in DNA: TGTGCCAGCAGCCAAGAACTGCGACAGGGGAAAATAGCCAAAAACATTCAGTACTTC. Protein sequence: CASSQELRQGKIAKNIQYF.

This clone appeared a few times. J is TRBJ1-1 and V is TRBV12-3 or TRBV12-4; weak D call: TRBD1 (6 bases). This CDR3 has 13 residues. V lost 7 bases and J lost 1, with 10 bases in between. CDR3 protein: CASTRTENTEAFF. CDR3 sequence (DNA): TGTGCCAGCACCCGGACAGAGAACACTGAAGCTTTCTTT.

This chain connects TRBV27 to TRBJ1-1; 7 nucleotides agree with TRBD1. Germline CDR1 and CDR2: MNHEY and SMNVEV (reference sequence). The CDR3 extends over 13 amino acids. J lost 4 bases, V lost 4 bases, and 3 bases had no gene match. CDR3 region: CASSYRQGTEAFF. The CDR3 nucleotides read TGTGCCAGCAGTTACAGACAGGGCACTGAAGCTTTCTTT.

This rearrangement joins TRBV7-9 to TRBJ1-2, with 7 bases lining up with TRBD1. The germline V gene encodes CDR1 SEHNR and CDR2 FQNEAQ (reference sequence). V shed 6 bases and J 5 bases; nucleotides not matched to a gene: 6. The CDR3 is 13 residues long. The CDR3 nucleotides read TGTGCCAGCAGGACGACAGGGAGTTATGGCTACACCTTC. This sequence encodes CASRTTGSYGYTF.

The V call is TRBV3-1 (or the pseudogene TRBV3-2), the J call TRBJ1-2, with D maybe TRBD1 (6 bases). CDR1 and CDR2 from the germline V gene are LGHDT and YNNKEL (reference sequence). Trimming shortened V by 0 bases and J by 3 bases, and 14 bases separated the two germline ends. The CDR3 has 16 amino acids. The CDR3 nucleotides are TGTGCCAGCAGCCAAGAAAACTCCTACAGGGACTATGGCTACACCTTC. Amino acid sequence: CASSQENSYRDYGYTF.

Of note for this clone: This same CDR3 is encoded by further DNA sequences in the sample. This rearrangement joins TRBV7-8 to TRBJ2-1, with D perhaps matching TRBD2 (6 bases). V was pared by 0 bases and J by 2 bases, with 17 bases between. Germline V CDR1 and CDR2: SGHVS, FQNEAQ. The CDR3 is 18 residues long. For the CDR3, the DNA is TGTGCCAGCAGCTTAGCGGTGGGGGGAGGAGGACCCTACAATGAGCAGTTCTTC. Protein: CASSLAVGGGGPYNEQFF.

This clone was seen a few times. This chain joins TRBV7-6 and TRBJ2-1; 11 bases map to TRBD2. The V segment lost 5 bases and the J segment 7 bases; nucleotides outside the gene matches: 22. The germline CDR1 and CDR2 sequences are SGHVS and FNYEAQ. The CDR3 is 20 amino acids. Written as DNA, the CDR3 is TGTGCCAGCAGCCCCCGGCAGGGGGTCACTAGCGGGAGTCCTGGAAATGAGCAGTTCTTC. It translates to CASSPRQGVTSGSPGNEQFF.